This TCR beta chain was captured in a study of CD8 T cells in Susac syndrome. Points from the study as a whole: An acknowledgment was made by the study that its TCR sequencing and HLA analysis involved relatively few individuals.

Sequencing of TCR beta was carried out in blood CD8+ and CD4+ T cells. The TEMRA cells underwent FACS enrichment, while the CD8+ and CD4+ T cells underwent negative isolation. V was clipped by 5 bases and J by 2 bases; unmatched bases: 8. CDR1 and CDR2 from the germline V gene are LNHDA and SQIVND (reference sequence). The CDR3 loop spans 15 amino acids. RNA totalling roughly 0.5 to 1 ug underwent reverse transcription with random hexamers. Multiplex immunoSEQ PCR targeted 54 Vbeta and 13 Jbeta TCR beta segments. TCRdb re-derived calls from the immunoSEQ multiplex PCR reads in MiXCR, one entry per CDR3 protein. There are 300,000 to 350,000 distinct CDR3 sequences in the sample; about 91% occur only once, and roughly 0.07% lies in the top ten. This clonotype was recorded once. As yet, its antigen is unknown.

What was sequenced was CD4+ T cells from PBMCs. The chain couples TRBV19 to TRBJ2-5, with 7 nucleotides matching TRBD1. The source of this sequence is a human donor with multiple sclerosis. Here the CDR3 reads CASSPIRTGQETQYF. Written as DNA, the CDR3 is TGTGCCAGTAGTCCCATCCGGACAGGACAAGAGACCCAGTACTTC. Filled out from reference TRBV19 and TRBJ2-5, the complete variable domain reads DGGITQSPKYLFRKEGQNVTLSCEQNLNHDAMYWYRQDPGQGLRLIYYSQIVNDFQKGDIAEGYSVSREKKESFPLTVTSAQKNPTAFYLCASSPIRTGQETQYFGPGTRLLVL.